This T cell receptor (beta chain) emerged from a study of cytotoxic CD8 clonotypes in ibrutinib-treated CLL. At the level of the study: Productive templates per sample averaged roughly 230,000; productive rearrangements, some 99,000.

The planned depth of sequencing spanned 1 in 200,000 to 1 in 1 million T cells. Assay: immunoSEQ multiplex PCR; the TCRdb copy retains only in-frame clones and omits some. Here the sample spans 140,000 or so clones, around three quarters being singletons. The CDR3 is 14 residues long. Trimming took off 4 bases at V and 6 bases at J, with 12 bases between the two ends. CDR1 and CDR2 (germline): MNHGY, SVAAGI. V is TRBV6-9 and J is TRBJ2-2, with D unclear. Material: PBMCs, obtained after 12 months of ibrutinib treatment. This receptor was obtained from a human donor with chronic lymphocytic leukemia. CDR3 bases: TGTGCCAGCAGTTTAAGCCGGCATCCCGGGGAGCTGTTTTTT. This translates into CASSLSRHPGELFF.